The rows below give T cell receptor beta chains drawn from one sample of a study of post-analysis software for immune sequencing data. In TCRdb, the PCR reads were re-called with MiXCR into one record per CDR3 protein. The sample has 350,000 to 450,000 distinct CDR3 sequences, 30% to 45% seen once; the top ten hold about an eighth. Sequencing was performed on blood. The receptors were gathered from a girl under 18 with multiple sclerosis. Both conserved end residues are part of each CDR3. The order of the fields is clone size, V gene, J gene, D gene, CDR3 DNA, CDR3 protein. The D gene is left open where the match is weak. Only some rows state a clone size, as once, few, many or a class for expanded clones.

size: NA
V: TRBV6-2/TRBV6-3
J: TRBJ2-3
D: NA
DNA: TGTGCCAGCAGTTATACGACAGGTACGCAGTATTTT
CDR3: CASSYTTGTQYF

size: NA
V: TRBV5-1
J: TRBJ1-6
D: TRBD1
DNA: TGCGCCAGCAGCTTGGACAGGGGCCGAGGATATTCACCCCTCCACTTT
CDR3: CASSLDRGRGYSPLHF

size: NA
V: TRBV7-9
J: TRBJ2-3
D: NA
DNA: TGTGCCAGCAGCAATTCTCCTAACACAGATACGCAGTATTTT
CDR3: CASSNSPNTDTQYF

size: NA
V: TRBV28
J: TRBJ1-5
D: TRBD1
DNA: TGTGCCAGCAGACCACAGGGGAGTAGGCCCCAGCATTTT
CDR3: CASRPQGSRPQHF

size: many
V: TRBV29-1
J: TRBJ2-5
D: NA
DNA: TGCAGCGGGGTTGTGGGGGAGACCCAGTACTTC
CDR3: CSGVVGETQYF

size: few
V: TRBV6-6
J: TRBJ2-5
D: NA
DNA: TGTGCCAGCAGTTACCTAGACTGGGACGTTGGAAGGACCCAGTACTTC
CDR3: CASSYLDWDVGRTQYF

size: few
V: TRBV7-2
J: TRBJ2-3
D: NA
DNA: TGTGCCAGCAGCTTAATCCAGATTAGCACAGATACGCAGTATTTT
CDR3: CASSLIQISTDTQYF

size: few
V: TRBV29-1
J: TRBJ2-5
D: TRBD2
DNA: TGCAGCTTCTCGGGGGGAGAGACCCAGTACTTC
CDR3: CSFSGGETQYF

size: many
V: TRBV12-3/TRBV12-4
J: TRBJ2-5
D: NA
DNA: TGTGCCAGCAGTCGGGACGCCCCGACCCAGTACTTC
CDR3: CASSRDAPTQYF

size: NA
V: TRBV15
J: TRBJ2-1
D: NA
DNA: TGTGCCACCAGCAGAGGCACAGTCCCCTACAATGAGCAGTTCTTC
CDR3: CATSRGTVPYNEQFF

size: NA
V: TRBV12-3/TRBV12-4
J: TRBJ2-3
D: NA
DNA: TGTGCCAGCAGTCCAAACCCGACGGGCAGCACAGATGCGCAGTATTTT
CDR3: CASSPNPTGSTDAQYF

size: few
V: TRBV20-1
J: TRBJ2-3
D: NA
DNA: TGCAGTGTAGAAATGGGGCTCCCCACAGATACGCAGTATTTT
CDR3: CSVEMGLPTDTQYF

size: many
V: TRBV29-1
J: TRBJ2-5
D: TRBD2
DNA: TGCAGCGGCCGCGGGGGTCGAGAGACCCAGTACTTC
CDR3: CSGRGGRETQYF

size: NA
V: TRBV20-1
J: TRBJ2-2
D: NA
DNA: TGCAGTGCTATCGGCACCACTAACACCGGGGAGCTGTTTTTT
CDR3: CSAIGTTNTGELFF

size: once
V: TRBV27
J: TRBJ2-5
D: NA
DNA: TGTGCCAGCAGTATGGACAGATACCAAGAGACCCAGTACTTC
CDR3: CASSMDRYQETQYF

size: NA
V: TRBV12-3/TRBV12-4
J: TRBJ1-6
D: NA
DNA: TGTGCCAGCAGTTTCGGGGGTATTAATTCACCCCTCCACTTT
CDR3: CASSFGGINSPLHF

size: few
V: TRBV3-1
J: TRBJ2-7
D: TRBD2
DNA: TGTGCCAGCAGCCAAGGGTGGGACTACTCCTACGAGCAGTACTTC
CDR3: CASSQGWDYSYEQYF

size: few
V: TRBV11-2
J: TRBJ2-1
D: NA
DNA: TGTGCCAGCAGTAAGGGGGGGACCAATGAGCAGTTCTTC
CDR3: CASSKGGTNEQFF